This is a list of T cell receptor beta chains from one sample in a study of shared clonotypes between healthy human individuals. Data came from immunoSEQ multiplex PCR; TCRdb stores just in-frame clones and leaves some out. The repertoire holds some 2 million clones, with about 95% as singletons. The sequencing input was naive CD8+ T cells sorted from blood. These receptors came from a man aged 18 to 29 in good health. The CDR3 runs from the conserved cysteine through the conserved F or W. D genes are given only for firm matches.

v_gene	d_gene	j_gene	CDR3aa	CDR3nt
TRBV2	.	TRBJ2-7	CASSEAAGAAYEQYF	TGTGCCAGCAGTGAAGCCGCAGGGGCTGCCTACGAGCAGTACTTC
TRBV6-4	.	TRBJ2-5	CASNRGRTQYF	TGTGCCAGCAACCGAGGCCGGACCCAGTACTTC
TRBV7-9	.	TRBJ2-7	CASSLEEGHEQYF	TGTGCCAGCAGCTTAGAGGAGGGCCACGAGCAGTACTTC
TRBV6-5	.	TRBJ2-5	CDYGGSGQETQYF	TGTGACTACGGAGGGAGCGGCCAAGAGACCCAGTACTTC
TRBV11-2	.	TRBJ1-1	CASSLLEGAEAFF	TGTGCCAGCAGCTTATTAGAGGGCGCTGAAGCTTTCTTT
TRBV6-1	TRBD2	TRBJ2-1	CASSENIGGGAYNEQFF	TGTGCCAGCAGCGAAAATATCGGGGGGGGAGCCTACAATGAGCAGTTCTTC
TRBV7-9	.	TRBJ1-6	CASSYSGYNSPLHF	TGTGCCAGCAGCTACTCAGGGTATAATTCACCCCTCCACTTT
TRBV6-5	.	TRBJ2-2	CASSSRGMSDTGELFF	TGTGCCAGCAGTTCTAGAGGGATGTCCGACACCGGGGAGCTGTTTTTT
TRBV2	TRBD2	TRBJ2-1	CASTNPDLAGVSSYNEQFF	TGTGCCAGCACCAACCCAGATTTAGCGGGGGTGAGCTCCTACAATGAGCAGTTCTTC
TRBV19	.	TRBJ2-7	CASSIWPLWSTTDEQYF	TGTGCCAGTAGTATATGGCCCCTGTGGTCCACCACTGACGAGCAGTACTTC
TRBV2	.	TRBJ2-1	CASMVQGYNEQFF	TGTGCCAGCATGGTTCAGGGCTACAATGAGCAGTTCTTC